Below, 19 T cell receptor beta chains from the same sample are listed, as sequenced in a study of beta chain features in type 1 diabetes. Reverse transcribing all isolated RNA meant expressed TCRB transcripts were sequenced. The repertoire was sequenced with immunoSEQ multiplex PCR; TCRdb's copy has only in-frame clones and lacks some. Among 200,000 to 250,000 clones, over 65% were seen once, and the ten largest hold approximately 0.05%. Sequenced sample: naive CD4+ T cells from blood. These TCRs come from a man aged 30 to 39 in good health.

The chain employs TRBV29-1 and TRBJ2-5, with 8 positions matching TRBD1. CDR1 SQVTM and CDR2 ANQGSEA come from the germline V gene. This CDR3 comprises 12 residues. V gave up 6 bases and J gave up 1 base; unmatched junction bases: 1. The CDR3 DNA follows: TGCAGCGTGACAGGGGTCCAAGAGACCCAGTACTTC. It translates to CSVTGVQETQYF.

This clone was recorded only once. V gene TRBV15 combines with J gene TRBJ2-2; TRBD2 matches 12 bases. The germline CDR1 and CDR2 sequences are LNHNV and YYDKDF (reference sequence). Germline trimming cut 3 bases from V and 1 base from J; bases unmatched to any gene: 3. The CDR3 spans 17 residues. CDR3 DNA: TGTGCCACCAGCAGCCCGGGACTAGCGGGGAACACCGGGGAGCTGTTTTTT. It translates to CATSSPGLAGNTGELFF.

The chain employs TRBV9 and TRBJ2-3; D possibly corresponds to TRBD1 (5 bases). This CDR3 has 13 amino acids. Trimming pared 4 bases from V and 2 bases from J, leaving 8 bases between. Germline CDR1 SGDLS, CDR2 YYNGEE. The CDR3 nucleotides read TGTGCCAGCAGCAAGGGGTTCACAGATACGCAGTATTTT. Amino acid sequence: CASSKGFTDTQYF. The full variable domain, its missing parts supplied by reference TRBV9 and TRBJ2-3, is DSGVTQTPKHLITATGQRVTLRCSPRSGDLSVYWYQQSLDQGLQFLIQYYNGEERAKGNILERFSAQQFPDLHSELNLSSLELGDSALYFCASSKGFTDTQYFGPGTRLTVL.

The chain has TRBV6-1 and TRBJ1-5; D perhaps matches TRBD1 (5 bases). CDR1 and CDR2 from the germline V gene are MNHNS and SASEGT. The CDR3 extends over 12 amino acids. Trimming cost V 6 bases and J 7 bases, with 10 bases left between them. CDR3 region: CASRYGGQPQHF. The CDR3 region has the DNA TGTGCCAGCAGGTATGGGGGACAGCCCCAGCATTTT.

This rearrangement joins TRBV7-2 to TRBJ2-5, with 7 bases identical to TRBD2. This CDR3 contains 15 residues. Germline values: CDR1 SGHTA, CDR2 FQGNSA. With V trimmed by 5 bases and J by 5 bases, 11 bases remained unmatched. The CDR3 loop is CASSPGGSFQETQYF. The CDR3 DNA is TGTGCCAGCAGCCCGGGCGGGAGTTTTCAGGAGACCCAGTACTTC.

This clone was detected only a few times. This rearrangement joins TRBV7-2 to TRBJ2-3; D possibly matches TRBD1 or TRBD2 (5 bases each). Germline values: CDR1 SGHTA, CDR2 FQGNSA. V lost 3 bases and J lost 7, with 14 bases in between. This CDR3 is 14 amino acids long. CDR3 DNA sequence: TGTGCCAGCAGCTTGGGGACGCCCGGCCATACGCAGTATTTT. It is translated as CASSLGTPGHTQYF.

This clone was seen more than once but under ten times. The V call is TRBV7-2, the J call TRBJ2-4; D might be TRBD1 (5 bases). This CDR3 is 15 amino acids long. Trimming pared 3 bases from V and 0 bases from J, leaving 9 bases between. Germline V gene lookup returns CDR1 SGHTA and CDR2 FQGNSA. The CDR3 DNA reads as TGTGCCAGCAGCTTGGGGCGATTAGCCAAAAACATTCAGTACTTC. Its translation is CASSLGRLAKNIQYF.

The chain has TRBV11-2 and TRBJ2-3; D is uncertain. Deletions cut 0 bases from V and 4 bases from J, with 8 bases between. The V gene's germline CDR1 is SGHAT and CDR2 FQNNGV. This CDR3 region has 14 residues. DNA of the CDR3: TGTGCCAGCAGCTTAGATCTAGTGGCAGATACGCAGTATTTT. Residues: CASSLDLVADTQYF. The entire variable domain, with the rest obtained from reference TRBV11-2 and TRBJ2-3, is as follows: EAGVAQSPRYKIIEKRQSVAFWCNPISGHATLYWYQQILGQGPKLLIQFQNNGVVDDSQLPKDRFSAERLKGVDSTLKIQPAKLEDSAVYLCASSLDLVADTQYFGPGTRLTVL.

The chain employs TRBV7-2 and TRBJ1-2; D not certain. The CDR3 contains 14 residues. Germline V CDR1 and CDR2: SGHTA, FQGNSA. Trimming shortened V by 1 base and J by 7 bases, and 13 bases separated the two germline ends. CDR3 DNA: TGTGCCAGCAGCTTAGTATCAGGAGGTGGTGGCTACACCTTC. This translates into CASSLVSGGGGYTF.

The chain is built from TRBV7-8 and TRBJ2-2; 8 bases match TRBD2. The CDR3 is 17 residues long. Germline CDR1 reads SGHVS; CDR2 reads FQNEAQ. After removal of 4 bases from V and 1 base from J, the junction contained 8 bases not matched to a gene. The CDR3 sequence: CASSSPNGTRNTGELFF. In DNA, the CDR3 is TGTGCCAGCAGCTCCCCAAACGGGACTAGGAACACCGGGGAGCTGTTTTTT.

The gene calls are TRBV6-5 and TRBJ2-1; 7 bases map to TRBD2. The V gene's germline CDR1 is MNHEY and CDR2 SVGAGI. The trim removed 2 bases at V and 5 bases at J, leaving 6 bases unmatched. This CDR3 has 15 amino acids. The DNA for the CDR3 is TGTGCCAGCAGTTACGATCTAGCGGCTAACAATGAGCAGTTCTTC. Protein: CASSYDLAANNEQFF.

This sequence joins TRBV27 and TRBJ1-6; D perhaps matches TRBD1 (6 bases). The CDR3 consists of 14 residues. The V gene lost 2 bases and the J gene lost 9 bases, with 11 bases spanning the gap. The germline gives CDR1 MNHEY, CDR2 SMNVEV (reference sequence). CDR3 loop: CASSLRGIGSPLHF. The CDR3 DNA reads as TGTGCCAGCAGTTTAAGGGGGATTGGTTCACCCCTCCACTTT.

The chain employs TRBV28 and TRBJ1-5; the match to TRBD1 covers 8 bases. Looked up from germline, CDR1 is MDHEN and CDR2 is SYDVKM. After removal of 5 bases from V and 7 bases from J, the junction contained 7 bases not matched to a gene. The CDR3 has 14 amino acids. The CDR3 bases are TGTGCCAGCAGTGGGACAGGTTCAGGGCAGCCCCAGCATTTT. This gives the protein CASSGTGSGQPQHF.

This chain links TRBV7-2 with TRBJ2-1, with D unclear. Germline CDR1 SGHTA, CDR2 FQGNSA. V was pared by 4 bases and J by 6 bases, with 10 bases between. The CDR3 covers 13 residues. CDR3 amino acids: CASSSQVPNEQFF. Written as DNA, the CDR3 is TGTGCCAGCAGCTCTCAGGTCCCCAATGAGCAGTTCTTC. Filled out from reference TRBV7-2 and TRBJ2-1, the complete variable domain reads GAGVSQSPSNKVTEKGKDVELRCDPISGHTALYWYRQSLGQGLEFLIYFQGNSAPDKSGLPSDRFSAERTGGSVSTLTIQRTQQEDSAVYLCASSSQVPNEQFFGPGTRLTVL.

This clone was seen a handful of times. The chain combines TRBV30 with TRBJ2-7; 8 bases line up with TRBD1. This CDR3 is 12 amino acids long. V dropped 7 bases and J dropped 4; count of bases not matched to a gene: 6. CDR1 GTSNPN and CDR2 SVGIG come from the germline V gene (reference sequence). The CDR3 sequence is CASNRGSYEQYF. In nucleotides, the CDR3 is TGTGCCTCTAACAGGGGGTCGTACGAGCAGTACTTC.

The rearrangement links TRBV30 to TRBJ2-5; D is uncertain. The CDR3 totals 14 residues. V shed 0 bases and J shed 4 bases, with 12 bases lying between them. The germline gives CDR1 GTSNPN, CDR2 SVGIG (reference sequence). CDR3 residues: CAWSVASVRETQYF. In nucleotides, the CDR3 is TGTGCCTGGAGTGTAGCGAGCGTCAGAGAGACCCAGTACTTC.

The chain recombines TRBV30 with TRBJ2-3; no reliable D call. V lost 2 bases to trimming and J lost 5 bases, with 11 bases between them. This CDR3 is built from 13 residues. Germline V CDR1 and CDR2: GTSNPN, SVGIG (reference sequence). CDR3 sequence reads: CAWSPVWGDTQYF. CDR3 coding DNA: TGTGCCTGGAGTCCCGTGTGGGGAGATACGCAGTATTTT.

V gene TRBV29-1 combines with J gene TRBJ2-3; 9 bases fit TRBD1. There are 13 residues in the CDR3. CDR1 SQVTM and CDR2 ANQGSEA come from the germline V gene. V trimming: 6 bases; J trimming: 6 bases; junction bases outside the gene matches: 7. CDR3 residues: CSVGQGSGDTQYF. CDR3 bases: TGCAGCGTGGGACAGGGTTCCGGTGATACGCAGTATTTT.

The rearrangement links TRBV2 to TRBJ2-3; tentatively, D is TRBD1 or TRBD2 (6 bases each). Germline CDR1 and CDR2: SNHLY and FYNNEI. The CDR3 contains 15 residues. V gave up 3 bases and J gave up 5 bases, with 15 bases separating them. In DNA, the CDR3 is TGTGCCAGCAGTGAGGCCCGGGGGCGGAGAGATACGCAGTATTTT. Protein sequence: CASSEARGRRDTQYF.